The T cell receptor (beta chain) under discussion was sequenced for a study of siplizumab effects on memory and regulatory T cells. The CDR3 is 15 residues long. Trimming took off 7 bases at V and 0 bases at J, with 13 bases between the two ends. CDR1 and CDR2 from the germline V gene are MNHNS and SASEGT. Profiled with immunoSEQ multiplex PCR; TCRdb holds only in-frame clones, not every one. Here the sample spans about 120,000 clones, around 94% being singletons. The source material was non-Treg CD4+ T cells sorted from blood. The source of this sequence is a human donor in good health. The rearrangement uses TRBV6-1 and TRBJ1-3; perhaps TRBD1 as D (6 bases). In DNA, the CDR3 is TGTGCCAGCAACTCCGGGACACTCTCTGGAAACACCATATATTTT. Amino acids: CASNSGTLSGNTIYF.